The 17 T cell receptor beta chains listed next were all sequenced from one sample in a study of neurological immune-mediated disorders. TCRdb independently ran MiXCR on the 5' RACE reads; one entry per CDR3 protein. This sample has roughly 52,000 distinct CDR3 sequences, with 3% to 4% found just once. The specimen sequenced was CD4+ T cells from blood. The receptors come from a woman aged 40 to 55 with multiple sclerosis.

The sample holds many counts of this clonotype. The chain is built from TRBV10-3 and TRBJ1-2; the match to TRBD1 covers 8 bases. From germline, CDR1 is ENHRY and CDR2 SYGVKD. The CDR3 has 14 amino acids. J lost 10 bases, V lost 2 bases, and 9 bases had no gene match. As DNA, the CDR3 is TGTGCCATCAGTGAGAATGTGGACAGGGTGAACTACACCTTC. Residues: CAISENVDRVNYTF.

This clonotype was picked up many times. The chain has TRBV5-6 and TRBJ1-6, with D uncertain. Germline V gives CDR1 SGHDT, CDR2 YYEEEE. This CDR3 spans 13 amino acids. The ends were cut back, 0 bases at V and 8 bases at J, with 6 bases in the middle. This CDR3 is CASSLGPDSPLHF. The CDR3 DNA reads TGTGCCAGCAGCTTGGGACCCGATTCACCCCTCCACTTT.

This clonotype was recorded many times. The chain has TRBV6-2 or TRBV6-3 and TRBJ2-5; D ambiguous. The length of the CDR3 is 14 residues. Germline CDR1 MNHEY, CDR2 SVGEGT. The ends were cut back, 4 bases at V and 1 base at J, with 10 bases in the middle. In DNA, the CDR3 is TGTGCCAGCAGTTTAGTGACATCCCAAGAGACCCAGTACTTC. Protein: CASSLVTSQETQYF.

This clonotype was counted many times. This chain links TRBV4-1 with TRBJ2-3, with TRBD2 matching 10 bases. This CDR3 contains 19 residues. Germline CDR1 is MGHRA and CDR2 is YSYEKL. J gave up 2 bases and V 0 bases, and 11 bases lay outside the gene matches. The CDR3 here is CASSQDRASGGLPTDTQYF. In nucleotides, the CDR3 is TGCGCCAGCAGCCAAGATCGTGCTAGCGGGGGATTGCCCACAGATACGCAGTATTTT.

This clonotype was found many times. This CDR3 reads CSVGDPNEQFF. The CDR3 DNA reads as TGCAGCGTGGGGGACCCGAATGAGCAGTTCTTC. The chain has TRBV29-1 and TRBJ2-1; D might be TRBD1 or TRBD2, each matching 5 bases. Germline CDR1 is SQVTM and CDR2 is ANQGSEA. The V gene lost 6 bases and the J gene lost 7 bases, with 10 bases spanning the gap. The CDR3 is 11 amino acids.

This clonotype occurred many times. The chain carries TRBV5-1 and TRBJ1-5; D might be TRBD1 (5 bases). The CDR3 has 15 amino acids. CDR1 SGHRS and CDR2 YFSETQ come from the germline V gene. Trimming cost V 0 bases and J 2 bases, with 9 bases left between them. As DNA, the CDR3 is TGCGCCAGCAGCTTGGGAGGGGCCGGCAATCAGCCCCAGCATTTT. Translated: CASSLGGAGNQPQHF.

This clonotype has at least ten counts. V usage is TRBV6-1 and J usage is TRBJ1-1; unclear D gene. Germline loops: CDR1 MNHNS, CDR2 SASEGT. The ends were cut back, 3 bases at V and 0 bases at J, with 8 bases in the middle. The CDR3 totals 14 residues. The CDR3 is CASSDWGLNTEAFF. Here the CDR3 DNA reads TGTGCCAGCAGTGACTGGGGTTTGAACACTGAAGCTTTCTTT.

This clonotype was recorded many times. This chain links TRBV7-2 with TRBJ2-2; D remains unclear. Germline V CDR1 and CDR2: SGHTA, FQGNSA. The V and J ends lost 5 bases and 1 base respectively, with 14 bases between them. The CDR3 has 16 residues. The CDR3 protein is CASSIKRSRNTGELFF. The DNA of the CDR3 is TGTGCCAGCAGCATCAAACGTAGCAGGAACACCGGGGAGCTGTTTTTT.

The table lists this clonotype with many counts. The gene calls are TRBV24-1 and TRBJ1-5; D gene ambiguous. Germline V gene lookup returns CDR1 KGHDR and CDR2 SFDVKD. Trimming cost V 1 base and J 5 bases, with 2 bases left between them. The CDR3 length is 12 residues. The CDR3 reads CATSDFDQPQHF. CDR3 nucleotide sequence: TGTGCCACCAGTGATTTCGATCAGCCCCAGCATTTT.

This clonotype has ten or more counts. The rearrangement uses TRBV5-1 and TRBJ2-6, with D uncertain. Trimming left V 0 bases short and J 3 bases short, with 4 bases between. CDR1 is SGHRS, CDR2 YFSETQ, per germline. The CDR3 is 14 amino acids. The CDR3 region has the DNA TGCGCCAGCAGCTTGGGGGGTGGGGCCAACGTCCTGACTTTC. Translating gives CASSLGGGANVLTF.

This clonotype occurred many times. The chain couples TRBV3-1 to TRBJ1-4, with D possibly being TRBD1 (5 bases). V was shortened by 5 bases and J by 5 bases, with 18 bases between the two germline ends. This CDR3 contains 16 residues. Germline loops: CDR1 LGHDT, CDR2 YNNKEL (reference sequence). The CDR3 sequence is CASSSVPGTSNEKLFF. In DNA, the CDR3 is TGTGCCAGCAGCTCTGTACCCGGGACCTCCAATGAAAAACTGTTTTTT.

This clonotype was seen ten or more times. The rearrangement joins TRBV18 to TRBJ2-3, with 9 positions matching TRBD1. CDR1 is KGHSH, CDR2 LQKENI, per germline. V shed 4 bases, J shed 6 bases, and the junction held 8 bases outside the gene matches. This CDR3 has 15 residues. The CDR3 DNA follows: TGTGCCAGCTCACAGCGGACAGGGGTTCTGGATACGCAGTATTTT. This encodes CASSQRTGVLDTQYF.

This clonotype was seen ten or more times. The chain links TRBV3-1 to TRBJ1-5, with 8 bases identical to TRBD1. The length of the CDR3 is 16 residues. Germline loops: CDR1 LGHDT, CDR2 YNNKEL (reference sequence). The ends lost 1 base at V and 1 base at J; junction bases unmatched: 3. CDR3 amino acids: CASSQGTGWSNQPQHF. The CDR3 DNA follows: TGTGCCAGCAGCCAAGGGACAGGGTGGAGCAATCAGCCCCAGCATTTT.

This clonotype was observed a few times. The rearrangement joins TRBV6-5 to TRBJ1-2; 7 bases match TRBD1. V shed 2 bases and J 8 bases; nucleotides not matched to a gene: 8. Germline values: CDR1 MNHEY, CDR2 SVGAGI. CDR3 length equals 14 residues. The CDR3 spells CASSYDRESGGYTF. The CDR3 DNA reads as TGTGCCAGCAGTTACGACAGGGAGAGCGGAGGCTACACCTTC.

This clonotype was seen many times. V gene TRBV4-1 combines with J gene TRBJ1-5; a weak D match, TRBD1 (6 bases). CDR3 size: 16 residues. Germline V CDR1 and CDR2: MGHRA, YSYEKL. With 3 bases removed from V and 4 bases from J, the gap between germline ends came to 16 bases. The CDR3 here is CASSHLGTKTNQPQHF. Here the CDR3 DNA reads TGCGCCAGCAGCCATCTCGGGACAAAGACAAATCAGCCCCAGCATTTT.

The table lists this clonotype with many counts. J is TRBJ2-7 and V is TRBV18; the match to TRBD2 covers 13 bases. CDR3 size: 16 residues. Trimming cost V 3 bases and J 2 bases; bases outside gene matches: 4. Germline loops: CDR1 KGHSH, CDR2 LQKENI. CDR3 bases: TGTGCCAGCTCACCCCCGGGACTAGCGGGGACCTACGAGCAGTACTTC. Translating it yields CASSPPGLAGTYEQYF.

This clonotype has at least ten counts. J is TRBJ2-1 and V is TRBV4-1, with TRBD1 identical over 8 bases. Trimming at V came to 4 bases and at J to 8 bases, leaving 10 bases not matched to a gene. The CDR3 extends over 15 amino acids. Germline CDR1 and CDR2: MGHRA and YSYEKL. The CDR3 sequence: CASSPGQGPSHEQFF. CDR3 sequence (DNA): TGCGCCAGCAGCCCCGGACAGGGACCATCCCATGAGCAGTTCTTC.